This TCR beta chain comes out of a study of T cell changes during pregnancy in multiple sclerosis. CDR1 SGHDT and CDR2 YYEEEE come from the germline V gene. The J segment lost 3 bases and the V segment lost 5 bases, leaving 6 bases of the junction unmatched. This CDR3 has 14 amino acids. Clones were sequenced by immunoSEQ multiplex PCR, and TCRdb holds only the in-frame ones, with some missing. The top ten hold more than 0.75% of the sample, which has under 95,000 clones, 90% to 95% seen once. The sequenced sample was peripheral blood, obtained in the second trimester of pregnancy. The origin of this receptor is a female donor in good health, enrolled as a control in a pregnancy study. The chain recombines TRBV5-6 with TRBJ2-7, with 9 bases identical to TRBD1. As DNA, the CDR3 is TGTGCCAGCAGTCCCCGGGACAGGGTCTACGAGCAGTACTTC. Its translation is CASSPRDRVYEQYF. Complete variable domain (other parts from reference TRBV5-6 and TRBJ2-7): DAGVTQSPTHLIKTRGQQVTLRCSPKSGHDTVSWYQQALGQGPQFIFQYYEEEERQRGNFPDRFSGHQFPNYSSELNVNALLLGDSALYLCASSPRDRVYEQYFGPGTRLTVT.